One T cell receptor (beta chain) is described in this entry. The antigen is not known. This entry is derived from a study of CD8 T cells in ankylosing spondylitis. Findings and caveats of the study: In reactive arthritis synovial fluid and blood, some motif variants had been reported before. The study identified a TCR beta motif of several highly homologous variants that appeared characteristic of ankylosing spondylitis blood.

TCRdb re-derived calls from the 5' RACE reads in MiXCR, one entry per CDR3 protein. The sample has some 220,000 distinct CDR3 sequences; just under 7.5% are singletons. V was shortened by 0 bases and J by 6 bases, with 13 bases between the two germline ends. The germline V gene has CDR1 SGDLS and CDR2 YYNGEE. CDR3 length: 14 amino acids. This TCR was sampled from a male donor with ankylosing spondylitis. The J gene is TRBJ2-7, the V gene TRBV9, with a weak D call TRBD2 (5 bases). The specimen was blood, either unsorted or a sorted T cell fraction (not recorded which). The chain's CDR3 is CASSVADPAGEQYF. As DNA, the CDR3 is TGTGCCAGCAGCGTAGCGGACCCCGCGGGCGAGCAGTACTTC.